This entry concerns a single TCR beta chain. Its antigen is as yet unknown. This entry is derived from a study of cytomegalovirus exposure and HLA in healthy donors. About the study: Approximately 190 million T cells yielded 100 million to 130 million unique TCR beta sequences, as an earlier analysis found.

Whole-study results and caveats: Relative to the approximately 660-donor mean, N-insertions were reportedly fewer in an Asian-associated ancestry cluster in a later analysis.

The primer mix had 60 Vbeta and 13 Jbeta primers. The data were produced by immunoSEQ multiplex PCR, yet TCRdb's version contains in-frame clones alone and is incomplete. Of around 150,000 clones detected, approximately 79% appear once; the ten largest clones hold 2.1%. V was shortened by 5 bases and J by 5 bases, with 12 bases between the two germline ends. Germline values: CDR1 SGHTA, CDR2 FQGNSA. This CDR3 contains 13 residues. This TCR derives from a man aged 35 to 55 in good health and CMV-seronegative. Sequencing was performed on PBMCs. The rearrangement uses TRBV7-2 and TRBJ2-5; possible D gene TRBD1, 6 bases. CDR3 nucleotides: TGTGCCAGCAGCCGGACAGAGCGGGAGACCCAGTACTTC. The encoded protein is CASSRTERETQYF.